Here is one TCR beta chain with its context. This clone's antigen is unknown. No base-level quality is on record; no much larger clone is a single base apart. From cysteine to phenylalanine, the CDR3 is 14 amino acids long. The sequence is cut down to CDR3 DNA, 42 bases in frame from base 1. In the germline V gene (reference sequence), CDR1 corresponds to SGHNT and CDR2 to YYREEE. V drops 5 bases and J drops 6 bases, leaving 14 bases in between. This entry comes from a study of shared clonotypes between healthy human individuals (dated by TCRdb to the early 2020s). General notes on the study: Two women and a few men aged 18 to 49 years were included in the cohort. To increase sequencing depth and limit assay-specific biases, TCR repertoire library preparation and sequencing were carried out by different laboratories using diverse techniques. Per donor, three plates each were used for CD4 naive and CD4 memory, two for CD8 naive, and one for CD8 memory. To estimate repertoire size and how much clonotypes are shared between individuals, the study performed deep sequencing of blood TCR repertoires from roughly five healthy adults. Each donor's leukapheresis produced roughly between about 0.9 and 9.5 billion PBMCs.

What the study reported, not specific to this receptor: Compared with non-shared clonotypes, clonotypes shared by all four sorted-subset donors had higher generation probabilities. Only blood was sampled, and tissue TCR repertoires likely differ from those in blood. Pairwise subsampling indicated that sequencing depth was expected to affect the degree of clonotype sharing among donors. Sharing across four donors was observed for around 5% of naive CD4, about 4% of naive CD8, 2% to 2.5% of memory CD4, and about 0.4% of memory CD8 clonotypes. Larger estimated clonotype richness was generally found for naive subsets than for memory subsets. The genetic and exposure-history diversity represented was limited by the small number of donors. Even with the large sequencing depth, rarefaction of the sorted-subset datasets indicated that sequencing was incomplete.

The donors were healthy, HIV-negative adults with no recently reported acute infections or vaccinations. Only Caucasian adults living in Nashville, Tennessee, USA were represented among the donors. Magnetic negative selection was used to enrich CD4+ T cells, after which naive cells were positively selected on CD45RA and the negative fraction became the memory subset. Blood was collected by leukapheresis, and PBMCs were isolated by Ficoll-Histopaque density gradient centrifugation and then cryopreserved in liquid nitrogen vapor phase. Purity and quantity of every magnetically sorted T cell population were checked by analytical flow cytometry. Each sorted fraction had its genomic DNA isolated and then quantified by UV absorbance on a Nanodrop 2000c. Using the deep immunoSEQ assay, multiplex PCR amplified TCR CDR3 regions from genomic DNA. Extracted genomic DNA from each cell subset was distributed evenly across all wells of several immunoSEQ 96-well plates, and each plate was treated as a replicate. Each replicate PCR for sorted subsets received around 210 ng genomic DNA, equal to about 30,000 T cell genomes. Purified libraries were quantified with a Qubit 3.0 fluorometer, sized on a Bioanalyzer 2100, and re-quantified with the KAPA Library Quantification kit. Every immunoSEQ 96-well plate was sequenced on a separate single-read 150-cycle Illumina NextSeq 550 flow cell. The authors' pipeline ran thus. The immunoSEQ output contained only junctional sequences without quality scores, so filtering could not match that applied to full-length reads. To assign V/J genes and CDR3, sequences were annotated against IMGT germline references using PyIR, a Python wrapper for IgBLAST v1.9. Reads were removed for weak V/J assignments (E-value above 1e-6), missing CDR3, stop codons, out-of-frame junctions, or ambiguous translated residues. V3J clonotypes were defined as sequences sharing an identical inferred V gene, J gene, and CDR3 amino acid sequence. To compute the percentage overlap between repertoires, the number of shared unique clonotypes was divided by the size of the smaller repertoire. Richness of each repertoire was evaluated using RTK rarefaction, the Chao1 estimator, and Recon v2.1 estimates of unobserved clonotypes. OLGA was used to compute generation probabilities for all TCRbeta clonotypes that the gDNA method yielded from a handful of donors. TCRdb obtained this table from immuneACCESS and retained in-frame rearrangements with V and J assigned. These tables miss some clones; where compared with another copy, unresolved V genes account for less than half of the shortfall, and the remainder is unexplained. That table gives V, J and clone size, and the DNA gave D and trimming. A total of about a million clones appear in this sample, more than 65% of them only once. The ten largest clones add up to about 1.5% of the sample.

The sample was memory CD4+ T cells sorted from blood. The cell subset or site label for this specimen denotes: CD45RA-negative fraction. The TCR sequence derives from a man aged 18 to 29 in good health. This chain joins TRBV5-4 to TRBJ1-4; TRBD1 could be the D gene, as 6 bases match. The CDR3 region has the sequence CASSSQGKDEKLFF. In nucleotides, the sequence is TGTGCCAGCAGTTCACAGGGCAAGGATGAAAAACTGTTTTTT.